The 18 T cell receptor beta chains reported below all come from one sample, sequenced in a study of sequential checkpoint blockade in melanoma. Using immunoSEQ multiplex PCR, the repertoire was profiled, and TCRdb retains in-frame clones only, with some absent. Among approximately 28,000 clones listed, more than 80% were seen once. Specified treatment: randomized to nivolumab then ipilimumab (arm A) or the reverse (arm B). The material sequenced was CD8+ T cells sorted from blood (inferred from file names), taken from a patient given nivolumab and ipilimumab in sequence. These receptors all stem from a human donor with melanoma.

This chain joins TRBV7-9 and TRBJ1-1; TRBD1 matches 8 bases. J lost 5 bases, V lost 5 bases, and 16 bases had no gene match. This CDR3 region has 17 residues. Germline-derived CDR1 and CDR2 are SEHNR and FQNEAQ (reference sequence). The CDR3 reads CASSQLAGGQVGTEAFF. The CDR3 region has the DNA TGTGCCAGCAGCCAACTTGCCGGGGGACAGGTAGGAACTGAAGCTTTCTTT.

This chain joins TRBV7-2 and TRBJ1-2, with D possibly matching TRBD1 (6 bases). Trimming pared 5 bases from V and 2 bases from J, leaving 15 bases between. The CDR3 spans 15 residues. CDR1 and CDR2 from the germline V gene are SGHTA and FQGNSA. CDR3: CASSGPQGINYGYTF. The CDR3 nucleotides are TGTGCCAGCAGCGGGCCCCAGGGGATCAACTATGGCTACACCTTC.

This clone occurred once. The chain employs TRBV4-3 and TRBJ2-7; 7 nucleotides match TRBD1. This CDR3 contains 13 residues. Trimming at V came to 1 base and at J to 7 bases, leaving 4 bases not matched to a gene. Germline lookup yields CDR1 LGHNA and CDR2 YSLEER. CDR3 protein: CASSQGQGQEQYF. The CDR3 DNA sequence: TGCGCCAGCAGCCAAGGACAGGGACAAGAGCAGTACTTC.

The chain links TRBV21-1 to TRBJ1-3. TRBV21-1 is designated a pseudogene. The CDR3 contains 17 residues. This CDR3 reads CASRVVVAQHARNTIYF. For the CDR3, the DNA is TGTGCCAGCAGAGTTGTTGTAGCACAACACGCACGAAACACCATATATTTT.

The chain employs TRBV29-1 and TRBJ2-3; TRBD2 matches at 10 bases. This CDR3 is built from 14 residues. Trimming took 7 bases from V and 2 from J; bases not matched to a gene: 6. The germline CDR1 and CDR2 sequences are SQVTM and ANQGSEA. The CDR3 reads CSAQGTSDTDTQYF. CDR3 coding DNA: TGCAGCGCCCAAGGGACTAGCGACACAGATACGCAGTATTTT.

V gene TRBV7-9 combines with J gene TRBJ1-1, with TRBD1 as a possible D gene (5 bases). Trimming stripped 0 bases from V and 3 bases from J, with 11 bases between. This CDR3 has 15 residues. Germline V lookup: CDR1 SEHNR, CDR2 FQNEAQ (reference sequence). The CDR3 region has the DNA TGTGCCAGCAGCTTAGCGCTGTGGGGGGACACTGAAGCTTTCTTT. It codes for CASSLALWGDTEAFF. Full variable domain (rest looked up from reference TRBV7-9 and TRBJ1-1): DTGVSQNPRHKITKRGQNVTFRCDPISEHNRLYWYRQTLGQGPEFLTYFQNEAQLEKSRLLSDRFSAERPKGSFSTLEIQRTEQGDSAMYLCASSLALWGDTEAFFGQGTRLTVV.

This rearrangement joins TRBV12-5 to TRBJ2-1, with 8 bases fitting TRBD2. The germline V gene encodes CDR1 LGHNT and CDR2 FRNRAP. This CDR3 contains 16 residues. V was pared by 5 bases and J by 2 bases, with 8 bases of the junction left unmatched. CDR3 protein: CASGRTGGVPYNEQFF. The DNA of the CDR3 is TGTGCTAGTGGTAGAACGGGAGGGGTGCCCTACAATGAGCAGTTCTTC. The full variable domain, completed using reference TRBV12-5 and TRBJ2-1, is DARVTQTPRHKVTEMGQEVTMRCQPILGHNTVFWYRQTMMQGLELLAYFRNRAPLDDSGMPKDRFSAEMPDATLATLKIQPSEPRDSAVYFCASGRTGGVPYNEQFFGPGTRLTVL.

V and J are TRBV19 and TRBJ2-1, with D unresolved. This CDR3 has 12 amino acids. V lost 3 bases to trimming and J lost 6 bases, with 6 bases between them. Per germline, CDR1 LNHDA and CDR2 SQIVND (reference sequence). In DNA form, the CDR3 reads TGTGCCAGTAGTATCATGTCCAATGAGCAGTTCTTC. This encodes CASSIMSNEQFF.

This clone was detected only once. The gene calls are TRBV29-1 and TRBJ1-1; TRBD1 is a possible D gene (5 bases). CDR1 is SQVTM and CDR2 is ANQGSEA in the germline V gene. With 4 bases removed from V and 5 bases from J, the gap between germline ends came to 11 bases. The CDR3 runs 12 residues. Here the CDR3 reads CSVVVGGTEAFF. The CDR3 DNA sequence: TGCAGCGTTGTGGTGGGGGGAACTGAAGCTTTCTTT. The variable domain in full, with the rest retrieved from reference TRBV29-1 and TRBJ1-1, is SAVISQKPSRDICQRGTSLTIQCQVDSQVTMMFWYRQQPGQSLTLIATANQGSEATYESGFVIDKFPISRPNLTFSTLTVSNMSPEDSSIYLCSVVVGGTEAFFGQGTRLTVV.

This chain links TRBV9 with TRBJ1-1, with D unresolved. V lost 2 bases to trimming and J lost 0 bases, with 8 bases between them. CDR1 and CDR2 from the germline V gene are SGDLS and YYNGEE. CDR3 length: 14 amino acids. CDR3 loop: CASSVGNMNTEAFF. The CDR3, as DNA: TGTGCCAGCAGCGTCGGGAACATGAACACTGAAGCTTTCTTT. The full variable domain, completed using reference TRBV9 and TRBJ1-1, is DSGVTQTPKHLITATGQRVTLRCSPRSGDLSVYWYQQSLDQGLQFLIQYYNGEERAKGNILERFSAQQFPDLHSELNLSSLELGDSALYFCASSVGNMNTEAFFGQGTRLTVV.

This clone was picked up a small number of times. The CDR3 loop is CATSSRGGYEQYF. Here the CDR3 DNA reads TGTGCCACCAGCAGTCGGGGTGGTTACGAGCAGTACTTC. This chain joins TRBV15 and TRBJ2-7; D may be TRBD2 (5 bases). This CDR3 spans 13 amino acids. Per the germline V gene, CDR1 is LNHNV and CDR2 is YYDKDF (reference sequence). The ends were cut back, 3 bases at V and 4 bases at J, with 10 bases in the middle.

The sample holds a few counts of this clone. The CDR3 DNA reads as TGCAGCGTTTCTCAGGACAGGGGGCCCCCCTACGAGCAGTACTTC. It is translated as CSVSQDRGPPYEQYF. The chain carries TRBV29-1 and TRBJ2-7; TRBD1 agrees at 11 bases. J was trimmed by 2 bases and V by 5 bases; bases with no gene match: 8. The CDR3 loop spans 15 amino acids. Germline CDR1 and CDR2: SQVTM and ANQGSEA.

Notes on this clone: Its ends do not fully match the called genes, so a read error is possible. This chain connects TRBV5-4 to TRBJ1-2, with D perhaps TRBD1 (5 bases). The CDR3 runs to 13 residues. The V gene's germline CDR1 is SGHNT and CDR2 YYREEE (reference sequence). CDR3 nucleotides: TGTGCCAGCAGTTTGGGGACTGTGTATGGCTACACCTTC. Translation: CASSLGTVYGYTF. The complete variable domain, with remaining parts taken from reference TRBV5-4 and TRBJ1-2, reads ETGVTQSPTHLIKTRGQQVTLRCSSQSGHNTVSWYQQALGQGPQFIFQYYREEENGRGNFPPRFSGLQFPNYSSELNVNALELDDSALYLCASSLGTVYGYTFGSGTRLTVV.

The V gene is TRBV27, the J gene TRBJ2-1; a possible D gene is TRBD1 (5 bases). CDR1 and CDR2 (germline): MNHEY, SMNVEV (reference sequence). V lost 10 bases, J lost 3 bases, and 16 bases lay in between. The CDR3 consists of 14 residues. CDR3 protein: CATQDTTIYNEQFF. In DNA form, the CDR3 reads TGTGCCACCCAGGACACAACGATCTACAATGAGCAGTTCTTC.

V and J are TRBV2 and TRBJ1-5; D uncertain. The CDR3 runs 14 residues. Germline CDR1 and CDR2: SNHLY and FYNNEI. V was clipped by 4 bases and J by 3 bases, with 10 bases between them. CDR3 nucleotides: TGTGCCAGCAGTGTATTGGCAGTCAATCAGCCCCAGCATTTT. It codes for CASSVLAVNQPQHF.

The rearrangement uses TRBV28 and TRBJ2-5; TRBD2 is a possible D gene (6 bases). This CDR3 contains 19 residues. Germline CDR1 reads MDHEN; CDR2 reads SYDVKM. Trimming removed 6 bases at V and 2 bases at J, with 28 bases between. The CDR3 here is CASSTGIISTGGIQETQYF. CDR3 DNA: TGTGCCAGCAGCACGGGGATCATTTCCACCGGGGGAATTCAAGAGACCCAGTACTTC. The full variable domain, in which reference TRBV28 and TRBJ2-5 provide the parts outside the CDR3, is DVKVTQSSRYLVKRTGEKVFLECVQDMDHENMFWYRQDPGLGLRLIYFSYDVKMKEKGDIPEGYSVSREKKERFSLILESASTNQTSMYLCASSTGIISTGGIQETQYFGPGTRLLVL.

The rearrangement joins TRBV29-1 to TRBJ1-2; D unclear. The V and J ends lost 0 bases and 5 bases respectively, with 10 bases between them. Germline CDR1 and CDR2: SQVTM and ANQGSEA. The CDR3 runs 13 residues. CDR3 region: CSVEEFGSYGYTF. CDR3 DNA sequence: TGCAGCGTTGAAGAATTCGGTTCTTATGGCTACACCTTC.

The chain couples TRBV15 to TRBJ2-7, with D possibly matching TRBD2 (5 bases). Germline values: CDR1 LNHNV, CDR2 YYDKDF (reference sequence). The V end was cut by 1 base, the J end by 0 bases, with 7 bases between. The CDR3 consists of 14 residues. The CDR3 here is CATSRGTGSYEQYF. The DNA for the CDR3 is TGTGCCACCAGCAGAGGGACTGGCTCCTACGAGCAGTACTTC.